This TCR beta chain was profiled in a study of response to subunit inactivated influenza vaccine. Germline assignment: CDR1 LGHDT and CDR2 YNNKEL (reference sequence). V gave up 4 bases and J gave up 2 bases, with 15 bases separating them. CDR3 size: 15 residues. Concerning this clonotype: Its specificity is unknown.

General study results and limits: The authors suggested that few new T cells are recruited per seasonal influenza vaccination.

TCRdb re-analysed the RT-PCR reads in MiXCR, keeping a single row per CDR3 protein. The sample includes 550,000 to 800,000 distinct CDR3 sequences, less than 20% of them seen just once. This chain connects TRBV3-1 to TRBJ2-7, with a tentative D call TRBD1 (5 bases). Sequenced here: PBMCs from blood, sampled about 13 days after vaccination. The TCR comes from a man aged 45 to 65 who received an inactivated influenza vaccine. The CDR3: CASSPGPDRAYEQYF. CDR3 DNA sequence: TGTGCCAGCAGCCCAGGTCCTGACAGAGCCTACGAGCAGTACTTC.